This T cell receptor beta chain stems from a study of blood T cell repertoires in COVID-19. Original data processing: Reference gene primers were amplified, and this amplification served to estimate nucleated cell counts. The method was immunoSEQ multiplex PCR; TCRdb's version includes in-frame clones alone and lacks a portion of them. The V and J calls and clone size are taken from that table; D and trimming were inferred from the DNA. The table has about 180,000 clones, about 84% seen once. The study drew participants aged about 18 to 89 years from approximately 25 US areas. Cohorts were assigned according to the clinical history that participants reported. What the recovered Cohort 3 donors had was two negative PCRs, clearance, or symptom resolution. Germline values: CDR1 SGHNT, CDR2 YYREEE (reference sequence). J lost 3 bases, V lost 0 bases, and 4 bases had no gene match. The CDR3 sequence is 16 residues long.

The TCR originated in a woman in her 30s who had recovered from COVID-19. Input material: PBMCs or T cells enriched from blood (not recorded which). The chain has TRBV5-4 and TRBJ2-2, with 8 bases identical to TRBD1. This CDR3 reads CASSLADRGDTGELFF. In DNA form, the CDR3 reads TGTGCCAGCAGCTTGGCCGACAGGGGTGACACCGGGGAGCTGTTTTTT.